This entry features one T cell receptor (beta chain) sequence. The antigen it binds to is not known. It has no much larger one-base neighbor in the sample; base qualities were not kept. CDR1 and CDR2 (KGHDR, SFDVKD) derive from the germline V gene. The CDR3 measures 15 amino acids from cysteine to phenylalanine. Of all the DNA, just the CDR3 is kept, 45 bases in frame from base 1. Unmatched junction bases come to 10, with V trimmed by 10 bases and J by 2 bases. These data originate in a study of blood T cell repertoires in COVID-19 (dated by TCRdb to 2020 to 2022). About the investigation overall: The collaborator samples originated in the United States, Italy and Spain and spanned the acute and convalescent phases of COVID-19. The prospective study material was composed of cDNA or gDNA derived from T cells, B-cell-depleted T cells, or PBMCs. The samples were drawn from the first 160 participants of the ongoing ImmuneRACE study and from 1,200 or so subjects provided by 6 global collaborators. Where HLA class I and class II types were available, the types were taken from metadata supplied by the sample provider, not from assay-based typing. The sample metadata nearly always contained a de-identified subject ID, COVID-19 status, age in years and sex. The repertoires were released in a freely available public database meant as a resource for research on the immune response to SARS-CoV-2. The dataset comprised deeply sampled blood TCRbeta repertoires from subjects exposed to, actively infected with, or recovered from COVID-19.

In the prospective study, participants were roughly 18 to 100 years old, resided in 25 or so geographic areas of the United States, and were enrolled through a virtual design. To assign participants to cohorts, the prospective study relied on clinical history that participants themselves reported in a screening survey and a study questionnaire. Recovered participants in ImmuneRACE Cohort 3 were defined by two consecutive negative NP/OP PCR tests, clearance by a healthcare professional, or resolution of symptoms. Each participant in the prospective study had whole blood, serum and a nasopharyngeal or oropharyngeal swab collected by mobile phlebotomists. Additional blood draws and questionnaires over an approximately two-month period could optionally be provided by prospective study participants. Before DNA extraction, blood samples from the prospective study were shipped at room temperature or frozen.

The full study reports these points: The amount of clinical and demographic metadata varied by source and participant and was provided uncurated.

The immunoSEQ Assay, a bias-controlled multiplex PCR, was used to amplify TCRbeta CDR3 regions from genomic DNA. Regarding the original processing steps: Nucleated cell counts per sample were estimated from amplification of reference gene primers within the assay. Sequence reads were collapsed and filtered to measure the absolute abundance of every unique TCRbeta CDR3 rearrangement. Productive Simpson clonality was computed per sample as the square root of Simpson's diversity index over productive rearrangements. The table was pulled from immuneACCESS by TCRdb, which kept in-frame rearrangements only. Such tables lose some clones; where checked, under half of the loss comes from unresolved V genes, and the rest has no known cause. For V, J and clone size, that table is used; D and trimming come from the DNA. This sample holds some 190,000 clones; roughly 80% were observed only once. The ten largest clones add up to approximately 3% of the sample.

This TCR came from a woman younger than 45 who had recovered from COVID-19. Sequencing was done on a sample of PBMCs or T cells enriched from blood (not recorded which). The chain is assembled from TRBV24-1 and TRBJ2-3; TRBD1 fits 8 bases in the junction. CDR3 protein: CATASTGASTDTQYF. Read as DNA, the sequence is TGTGCCACTGCCTCGACAGGGGCTTCCACAGATACGCAGTATTTT.